This T cell receptor beta chain was identified in a study of blood T cell repertoires in COVID-19. Per the original data handling: It was from reference gene primer amplification that nucleated cell counts were estimated. Repertoires were generated with immunoSEQ multiplex PCR, while TCRdb's copy carries only in-frame clones and drops some. V, J and clone size reflect that table, while D and trimming were determined from the DNA. This table holds around 72,000 clones, approximately 87% found once. With 7 bases clipped from V and 1 base from J, the junction kept 12 bases outside the gene matches. The CDR3 has 16 residues. The germline V gene has CDR1 LNHDA and CDR2 SQIVND (reference sequence).

This chain uses TRBV19 with TRBJ1-2; TRBD1 agrees at 7 bases. The sequenced material came from peripheral blood. The sequence was collected from an elderly woman with acute or convalescent COVID-19. DNA of the CDR3: TGTGCCAGTACAGTGGCAGGGGGTCTTGTTAACTATGGCTACACCTTC. Translation: CASTVAGGLVNYGYTF.